This entry concerns a single T cell receptor beta chain. The antigen remains undetermined. The CDR3 loop spans 13 amino acids. CDR1 is SGHTA and CDR2 is FQGTGA in the germline V gene. The V gene lost 2 bases and the J gene lost 6 bases, with 8 bases spanning the gap. These data belong to a study of cytotoxic CD8 clonotypes in ibrutinib-treated CLL. Study-level background: IGHV unmutated around 17; relapsed/refractory 10 to 11; treatment-naive approximately 16. Samples averaged about 260,000 productive templates and approximately 100,000 productive rearrangements. Regarding the study as a whole: Baseline clonality exceeded age-matched healthy donors and tracked circulating CD8+ T-cell counts. Public clonotypes (which were uncommon) either contracted or remained stable on treatment.

Generated by immunoSEQ multiplex PCR, the TCRdb table keeps only in-frame clones and is missing some. Of approximately 130,000 clones in the sample, under 90% were seen once. V usage is TRBV7-3 and J usage is TRBJ1-5; D is undetermined. Sequences were derived from PBMCs, sampled after 24 months of ibrutinib treatment. The clonotype comes from a human donor with chronic lymphocytic leukemia. CDR3 amino acids: CASSLGEGQPQHF. CDR3 nucleotide sequence: TGTGCCAGCAGCTTAGGGGAGGGTCAGCCCCAGCATTTT.